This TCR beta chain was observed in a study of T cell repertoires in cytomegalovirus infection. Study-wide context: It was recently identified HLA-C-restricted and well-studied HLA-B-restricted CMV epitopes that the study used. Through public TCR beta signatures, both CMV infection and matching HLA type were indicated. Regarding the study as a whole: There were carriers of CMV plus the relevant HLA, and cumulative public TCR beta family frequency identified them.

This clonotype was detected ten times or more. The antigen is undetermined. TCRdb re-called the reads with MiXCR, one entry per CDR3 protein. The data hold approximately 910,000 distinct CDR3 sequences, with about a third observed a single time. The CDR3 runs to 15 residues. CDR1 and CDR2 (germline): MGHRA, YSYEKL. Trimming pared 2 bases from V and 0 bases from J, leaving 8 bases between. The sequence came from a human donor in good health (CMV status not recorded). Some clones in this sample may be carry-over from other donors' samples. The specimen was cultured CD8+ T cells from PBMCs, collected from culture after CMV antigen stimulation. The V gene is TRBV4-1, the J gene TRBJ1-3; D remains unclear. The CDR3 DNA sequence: TGCGCCAGCAGCCAACCCGGGAGCTCTGGAAACACCATATATTTT. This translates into CASSQPGSSGNTIYF.